One sample yielded the 9 T cell receptor beta chains listed below, sequenced in a study of technical replicates of blood from a few donors. The repertoire was sequenced with immunoSEQ multiplex PCR; TCRdb's copy has only in-frame clones and lacks some. This table has under 15,000 clones, approximately 94% appearing once. The material sequenced was PBMCs. The receptors derive from a human donor in good health.

The genes are TRBV15 and TRBJ1-5; no firm D call. Germline-derived CDR1 and CDR2 are LNHNV and YYDKDF (reference sequence). The CDR3 extends over 16 amino acids. Trimming removed 3 bases from V and 6 bases from J, with 18 bases in between. This chain's CDR3 is CATSRMPEGAGQPQHF. DNA of the CDR3: TGTGCCACCAGCAGGATGCCGGAGGGAGCTGGTCAGCCCCAGCATTTT.

The genes are TRBV13 and TRBJ2-1, with a tentative D call TRBD2 (7 bases). The CDR3 is 17 residues long. The germline CDR1 and CDR2 sequences are PRHDT and FYEKMQ (reference sequence). V was pared by 2 bases and J by 1 base, with 15 bases between. CDR3 region: CASSLNGGRGSYNEQFF. Here the CDR3 DNA reads TGTGCCAGCAGCTTAAACGGGGGGCGCGGGTCCTACAATGAGCAGTTCTTC. Full variable domain (remainder filled in from reference TRBV13 and TRBJ2-1): AAGVIQSPRHLIKEKRETATLKCYPIPRHDTVYWYQQGPGQDPQFLISFYEKMQSDKGSIPDRFSAQQFSDYHSELNMSSLELGDSALYFCASSLNGGRGSYNEQFFGPGTRLTVL.

This chain uses TRBV5-6 with TRBJ2-5, with D hard to call. CDR3 size: 13 residues. V lost 0 bases and J 1 base, leaving 4 bases between the germline ends. Per the germline V gene, CDR1 is SGHDT and CDR2 is YYEEEE. The CDR3 coding sequence is TGTGCCAGCAGCTTGGGCAGCCAAGAGACCCAGTACTTC. It translates to CASSLGSQETQYF.

In regard to this clone: This same CDR3 is encoded by further DNA sequences in the sample. The genes are TRBV10-3 and TRBJ1-1; no clear D gene. The germline V gene has CDR1 ENHRY and CDR2 SYGVKD. V was pared by 4 bases and J by 0 bases, with 6 bases between. The CDR3 covers 13 residues. The CDR3 reads CAISGGMNTEAFF. The CDR3, as DNA: TGTGCCATCAGTGGCGGGATGAACACTGAAGCTTTCTTT.

The CDR3 nucleotides are TGCGCCAGCAGCTCCAGGGGGCCCCCTGTGAATGAAAAACTGTTTTTT. It translates to CASSSRGPPVNEKLFF. This chain links TRBV5-1 with TRBJ1-4, with 8 bases matching TRBD1. Germline CDR1 and CDR2: SGHRS and YFSETQ. The junction had 9 bases not matched to a gene; V was cut back by 3 bases and J by 5 bases. The CDR3 length is 16 residues.

Here the CDR3 DNA reads TGTGCCAGCAGCTCAGGGAATGTTGGCACCGGGGAGCTGTTTTTT. Protein: CASSSGNVGTGELFF. The chain couples TRBV7-7 to TRBJ2-2; a weak D match, TRBD1 (5 bases). This CDR3 contains 15 residues. Germline V gene lookup returns CDR1 SSHAT and CDR2 FNYEAQ (reference sequence). V was shortened by 4 bases and J by 4 bases, with 13 bases between the two germline ends.

The V call is TRBV7-7, the J call TRBJ2-5; 10 bases are a match to TRBD1. Germline lookup yields CDR1 SSHAT and CDR2 FNYEAQ (reference sequence). This CDR3 has 15 residues. With V trimmed by 4 bases and J by 5 bases, 7 bases remained unmatched. CDR3 bases: TGTGCCAGCAGCTCCGACAGGGGGCGCGGGGAGACCCAGTACTTC. Translated: CASSSDRGRGETQYF.

The CDR3 spells CASSPTSGRGFGELFF. Written as DNA, the CDR3 is TGTGCCAGCAGCCCAACTAGCGGGAGGGGTTTCGGGGAGCTGTTTTTT. The chain joins TRBV7-3 to TRBJ2-2; 13 nucleotides match TRBD2. Germline values: CDR1 SGHTA, CDR2 FQGTGA. Trimming removed 5 bases from V and 7 bases from J; junction bases left unmatched: 7. This CDR3 spans 16 amino acids.

As DNA, the CDR3 is TGTGCCAGCACGGGGGGGGGAGCCCTCTACAATGAGCAGTTCTTC. Encoded protein: CASTGGGALYNEQFF. V usage is TRBV6-5 and J usage is TRBJ2-1; 8 nucleotides agree with TRBD2. J gave up 3 bases and V 7 bases, and 8 bases lay outside the gene matches. This CDR3 is built from 15 residues. From germline, CDR1 is MNHEY and CDR2 SVGAGI.